Below, 31 T cell receptor beta chains from the same sample are listed, as sequenced in a study of chemoradiotherapy in HPV16-positive cancers. Assay: immunoSEQ multiplex PCR; the TCRdb copy retains only in-frame clones and omits some. The sample has about 21,000 clones, more than 75% seen once. Here the sequenced sample was blood, taken from a patient who underwent chemoradiotherapy. The receptor source for this set is a human donor with HPV-associated anogenital cancer.

This chain links TRBV12-5 with TRBJ1-2; TRBD1 is a possible D gene (6 bases). In germline, CDR1 is LGHNT, CDR2 FRNRAP. V gave up 4 bases and J gave up 5 bases, with 14 bases separating them. The CDR3 runs 14 residues. DNA of the CDR3: TGTGCTAGTGGTTCCTCCGGGACACTTTATGGCTACACCTTC. This codes for CASGSSGTLYGYTF.

The V and J genes are TRBV5-1 and TRBJ2-7; 12 nucleotides align to TRBD2. This CDR3 spans 16 amino acids. Trimming took 4 bases from V and 4 from J; bases not matched to a gene: 9. Germline values: CDR1 SGHRS, CDR2 YFSETQ. CDR3: CASSRDSTSGSYEQYF. In nucleotides, the CDR3 is TGCGCCAGCAGCAGGGATTCGACTAGCGGGAGTTACGAGCAGTACTTC.

The chain has TRBV19 and TRBJ2-4; TRBD2 matches at 8 bases. Germline CDR1 is LNHDA and CDR2 is SQIVND (reference sequence). Trimming at V came to 5 bases and at J to 6 bases, leaving 6 bases not matched to a gene. The CDR3 runs to 14 residues. CDR3 sequence reads: CASSVLSGGNIQYF. The CDR3 DNA follows: TGTGCCAGTAGTGTCCTAAGCGGGGGAAACATTCAGTACTTC.

The CDR3 DNA follows: TGTGCCATCAGTGACAGACAGGCCTCCTACGAGCAGTACTTC. Amino acid sequence: CAISDRQASYEQYF. The chain carries TRBV10-3 and TRBJ2-7; D might be TRBD1 (6 bases). CDR1 ENHRY and CDR2 SYGVKD come from the germline V gene. This CDR3 is built from 14 residues. V was cut by 3 bases and J by 0 bases, with 9 bases left in between.

The chain joins TRBV30 to TRBJ1-2; 8 bases map to TRBD1. The V and J ends lost 8 bases and 3 bases, in that order; junction bases with no gene match: 14. Germline assignment: CDR1 GTSNPN and CDR2 SVGIG (reference sequence). CDR3 length equals 15 residues. This CDR3 reads CAPGTGPTCDYGYTF. The CDR3, as DNA: TGTGCCCCCGGGACAGGCCCCACTTGTGACTATGGCTACACCTTC.

V gene TRBV12-5 combines with J gene TRBJ2-1; TRBD1 might be the D (6 bases). The CDR3 contains 14 residues. Germline CDR1 is LGHNT and CDR2 is FRNRAP. Trimming left V 1 base short and J 9 bases short, with 13 bases between. The CDR3 nucleotides read TGTGCTAGTGGTTTGGGGAACAGGGATGGTGAGCAGTTCTTC. Amino acid sequence: CASGLGNRDGEQFF.

The rearrangement uses TRBV18 and TRBJ2-3, with 8 bases that match TRBD1. V lost 4 bases and J lost 3; bases outside the gene matches: 6. The germline V gene encodes CDR1 KGHSH and CDR2 LQKENI. The CDR3 is 15 amino acids. CDR3 coding DNA: TGTGCCAGCTCACAGGCAGGGGGCGAGACAGATACGCAGTATTTT. Translation gives CASSQAGGETDTQYF.

The chain links TRBV5-4 to TRBJ2-2, with D possibly TRBD2 on 6 matching bases. Germline-derived CDR1 and CDR2 are SGHNT and YYREEE (reference sequence). The CDR3 covers 14 residues. Trimming removed 5 bases at V and 0 bases at J, with 8 bases between. The CDR3 DNA reads TGTGCCAGCAGAGGCGGGACGAACACCGGGGAGCTGTTTTTT. Its protein is CASRGGTNTGELFF.

Comments on this clone: The identical CDR3 is also encoded by other nucleotide sequences in the sample. The J gene is TRBJ2-2, the V gene TRBV27; D ambiguous. CDR3 length: 13 amino acids. Trimming left V 1 base short and J 2 bases short, with 2 bases between. Per the germline V gene, CDR1 is MNHEY and CDR2 is SMNVEV (reference sequence). The CDR3 nucleotides read TGTGCCAGCAGTTTATTAAACACCGGGGAGCTGTTTTTT. Its translation: CASSLLNTGELFF.

This sequence joins TRBV7-9 and TRBJ1-2; the D is unclear. Germline V CDR1 and CDR2: SEHNR, FQNEAQ (reference sequence). This CDR3 spans 15 amino acids. V lost 1 base and J lost 4, with 13 bases in between. The CDR3 reads CASSLVSPWGYGYTF. The CDR3 nucleotides read TGTGCCAGCAGCTTAGTCTCCCCTTGGGGCTATGGCTACACCTTC.

This chain uses TRBV14 with TRBJ1-1; D remains ambiguous. The length of the CDR3 is 14 residues. V lost 3 bases and J lost 8, with 16 bases in between. Per germline, CDR1 SGHDN and CDR2 FVKESK. Here the CDR3 DNA reads TGTGCCAGCAGCCACGAGCATTGGACCGGGGAAGCTTTCTTT. Protein sequence: CASSHEHWTGEAFF.

CDR3 DNA: TGTGCCAGCAGCCGTGGACAGGGGAACACTGAAGCTTTCTTT. Translated: CASSRGQGNTEAFF. The chain combines TRBV7-9 with TRBJ1-1; 8 bases agree with TRBD1. V lost 5 bases and J lost 1; bases outside the gene matches: 3. There are 14 residues in the CDR3. CDR1 and CDR2 (germline): SEHNR, FQNEAQ (reference sequence).

This chain joins TRBV30 and TRBJ2-7; no reliable D call. Trimming left V 2 bases short and J 0 bases short, with 11 bases between. The CDR3 is 14 residues long. Germline V gives CDR1 GTSNPN, CDR2 SVGIG (reference sequence). CDR3 nucleotides: TGTGCCTGGAGTCGCGGATTAAACTCCTACGAGCAGTACTTC. It encodes CAWSRGLNSYEQYF.

J is TRBJ2-5 and V is TRBV5-1; 7 bases align to TRBD2. Germline V gene lookup returns CDR1 SGHRS and CDR2 YFSETQ. With V trimmed by 4 bases and J by 1 base, 10 bases remained unmatched. The CDR3 spans 16 residues. CDR3 residues: CASSLIRGSFQETQYF. The CDR3 DNA reads TGCGCCAGCAGCCTCATCCGCGGGAGTTTCCAAGAGACCCAGTACTTC.

The chain is built from TRBV4-1 and TRBJ2-2, with D perhaps being TRBD1 or TRBD2 (5 bases each). The CDR3 totals 16 residues. The germline gives CDR1 MGHRA, CDR2 YSYEKL. V lost 4 bases, J lost 2 bases, and 14 bases lay in between. The CDR3 here is CASSLSGRVNTGELFF. CDR3 sequence (DNA): TGCGCCAGCAGCCTTTCGGGACGGGTCAACACCGGGGAGCTGTTTTTT.

The chain has TRBV5-6 and TRBJ2-7; D possibly corresponds to TRBD2 (6 bases). The CDR3 contains 16 residues. The germline V gene has CDR1 SGHDT and CDR2 YYEEEE. V shed 3 bases and J shed 2 bases, with 18 bases lying between them. The CDR3 here is CASSSPRWEATYEQYF. CDR3 DNA sequence: TGTGCCAGCAGCTCCCCCCGCTGGGAGGCTACCTACGAGCAGTACTTC.

This chain links TRBV4-3 with TRBJ2-1, with 8 bases fitting TRBD1. Per the germline V gene, CDR1 is LGHNA and CDR2 is YSLEER. With 3 bases clipped from V and 7 bases from J, the junction kept 8 bases outside the gene matches. This CDR3 is built from 15 residues. CDR3 region: CASSHSGTGRNEQFF. The CDR3 DNA reads TGCGCCAGCAGCCATTCCGGGACAGGAAGGAATGAGCAGTTCTTC.

The chain recombines TRBV2 with TRBJ1-5, with D hard to call. Trimming stripped 7 bases from V and 0 bases from J, with 10 bases between. Germline V gene lookup returns CDR1 SNHLY and CDR2 FYNNEI. CDR3 size: 14 residues. The chain's CDR3 is CASKRTVSNQPQHF. The CDR3 nucleotides read TGTGCCAGCAAAAGGACCGTTAGCAATCAGCCCCAGCATTTT.

This chain connects TRBV19 to TRBJ1-3; D unresolved. Germline V gene data show CDR1 as LNHDA and CDR2 as SQIVND (reference sequence). Trimming stripped 4 bases from V and 0 bases from J, with 13 bases between. This CDR3 has 16 amino acids. CDR3 loop: CASSTLIGDSGNTIYF. The CDR3 DNA reads TGTGCCAGTAGTACGCTTATTGGGGACTCTGGAAACACCATATATTTT.

This sequence joins TRBV12-5 and TRBJ2-3; D call uncertain. The CDR3 runs 14 residues. Per the germline V gene, CDR1 is LGHNT and CDR2 is FRNRAP. The V end was cut by 6 bases, the J end by 4 bases, with 14 bases between. This chain's CDR3 is CASGRARGSDTQYF. The CDR3 DNA sequence: TGTGCTAGTGGCCGCGCGCGAGGCTCAGATACGCAGTATTTT. The variable domain in full, completed from reference TRBV12-5 and TRBJ2-3, reads DARVTQTPRHKVTEMGQEVTMRCQPILGHNTVFWYRQTMMQGLELLAYFRNRAPLDDSGMPKDRFSAEMPDATLATLKIQPSEPRDSAVYFCASGRARGSDTQYFGPGTRLTVL.

The V and J genes are TRBV19 and TRBJ2-7; 8 nucleotides line up with TRBD1. Germline V gene lookup returns CDR1 LNHDA and CDR2 SQIVND (reference sequence). Trimming took 7 bases from V and 0 from J; bases not matched to a gene: 8. This CDR3 has 15 residues. This chain's CDR3 is CASTLRTGSSYEQYF. Written as DNA, the CDR3 is TGTGCCAGTACCCTTAGGACAGGGAGCTCCTACGAGCAGTACTTC.

The gene calls are TRBV30 and TRBJ2-7; the D gene is possibly TRBD2 (6 bases). Trimming cost V 5 bases and J 9 bases, with 23 bases left between them. Germline loops: CDR1 GTSNPN, CDR2 SVGIG (reference sequence). CDR3 length: 14 amino acids. The CDR3 loop is CAWSRRRVQVGQYF. The CDR3 DNA sequence: TGTGCCTGGTCTCGACGGAGGGTGCAAGTAGGGCAGTACTTC.

The gene calls are TRBV11-3 and TRBJ2-2; 9 bases agree with TRBD2. V dropped 1 base and J dropped 4; count of bases not matched to a gene: 16. The germline V gene encodes CDR1 SGHNT and CDR2 YENEEA. This CDR3 region has 20 residues. CDR3 DNA: TGTGCCAGCAGCTTAGGCCCCACCGCGGGGGGGCCGCCCGGCACCGGGGAGCTGTTTTTT. It yields the protein CASSLGPTAGGPPGTGELFF.

V is TRBV9 and J is TRBJ1-3, with D hard to call. The CDR3 consists of 17 residues. V lost 4 bases to trimming and J lost 0 bases, with 17 bases between them. Germline V gene data show CDR1 as SGDLS and CDR2 as YYNGEE. Here the CDR3 reads CASSIGPTLGSGNTIYF. The DNA of the CDR3 is TGTGCCAGCAGCATCGGACCGACTCTCGGCTCTGGAAACACCATATATTTT.

The genes are TRBV6-5 and TRBJ2-7; D call uncertain. The germline CDR1 and CDR2 sequences are MNHEY and SVGAGI. CDR3 size: 13 residues. The V end lost 6 bases, the J end lost 2 bases, and 11 bases lay between the germline ends. CDR3 DNA: TGTGCCAGCAGATCCCCGGGTGCCTACGAGCAGTACTTC. Translated: CASRSPGAYEQYF.

This clone was seen a single time. CDR3 sequence (DNA): TGCAGCGCCGTAGGACAGCACTACGAGCAGTACTTC. Amino acids: CSAVGQHYEQYF. This chain joins TRBV29-1 and TRBJ2-7; TRBD1 might be the D (6 bases). CDR3 length: 12 amino acids. Germline loops: CDR1 SQVTM, CDR2 ANQGSEA. The ends were cut back, 7 bases at V and 3 bases at J, with 13 bases in the middle.

The V call is TRBV4-2, the J call TRBJ2-5; 7 bases fit TRBD1. Per the germline V gene, CDR1 is LGHNA and CDR2 is YNFKEQ. V was pared by 2 bases and J by 4 bases, with 7 bases of the junction left unmatched. The CDR3 length is 15 residues. CDR3 bases: TGTGCCAGCAGCCAATCGAAGGGGGCGGGAGAGACCCAGTACTTC. It specifies CASSQSKGAGETQYF.

V and J are TRBV15 and TRBJ2-2; a possible D gene is TRBD1 (5 bases). Trimming pared 0 bases from V and 4 bases from J, leaving 12 bases between. CDR3 length: 16 amino acids. Germline V gene sequence: CDR1 LNHNV, CDR2 YYDKDF (reference sequence). CDR3 nucleotide sequence: TGTGCCACCAGCAGAGATAAAGGACAATCCACCGGGGAGCTGTTTTTT. Encoded protein: CATSRDKGQSTGELFF.

The V gene is TRBV9, the J gene TRBJ2-7, with 8 positions matching TRBD2. V gave up 4 bases and J gave up 7 bases; unmatched junction bases: 7. From germline, CDR1 is SGDLS and CDR2 YYNGEE. The CDR3 consists of 13 residues. The CDR3 loop is CASSTSGRGEQYF. The CDR3 nucleotides are TGTGCCAGCAGCACAAGCGGGAGAGGGGAGCAGTACTTC. Combining the CDR3 with reference TRBV9 and TRBJ2-7 gives the whole variable domain DSGVTQTPKHLITATGQRVTLRCSPRSGDLSVYWYQQSLDQGLQFLIQYYNGEERAKGNILERFSAQQFPDLHSELNLSSLELGDSALYFCASSTSGRGEQYFGPGTRLTVT.

CDR3 DNA sequence: TGTGCCAGCACGGGACGGAGGGATACGCAGTATTTT. Encoded protein: CASTGRRDTQYF. The rearrangement uses TRBV27 and TRBJ2-3; the D call may be TRBD1 or TRBD2 (5 bases each). V gave up 7 bases and J gave up 6 bases, with 11 bases separating them. This CDR3 has 12 residues. Looked up from germline, CDR1 is MNHEY and CDR2 is SMNVEV (reference sequence).

This clone appeared once. This chain links TRBV19 with TRBJ2-2; the match to TRBD2 covers 10 bases. The CDR3 runs 13 residues. With V trimmed by 9 bases and J by 5 bases, 3 bases remained unmatched. From germline, CDR1 is LNHDA and CDR2 SQIVND (reference sequence). CDR3 in amino acids: CARASGRTGELFF. CDR3 coding DNA: TGTGCCAGAGCTAGCGGGAGAACCGGGGAGCTGTTTTTT.